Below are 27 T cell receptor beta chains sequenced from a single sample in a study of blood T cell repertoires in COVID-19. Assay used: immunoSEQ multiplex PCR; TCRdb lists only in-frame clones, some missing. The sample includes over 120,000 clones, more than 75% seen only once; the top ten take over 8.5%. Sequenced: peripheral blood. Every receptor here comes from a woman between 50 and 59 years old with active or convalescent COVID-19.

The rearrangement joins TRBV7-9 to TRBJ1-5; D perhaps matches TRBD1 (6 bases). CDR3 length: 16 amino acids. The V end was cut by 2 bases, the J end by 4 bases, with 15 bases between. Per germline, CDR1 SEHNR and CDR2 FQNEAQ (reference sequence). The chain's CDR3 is CASSLWSQGWNQPQHF. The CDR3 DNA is TGTGCCAGCAGCTTATGGTCACAGGGCTGGAATCAGCCCCAGCATTTT. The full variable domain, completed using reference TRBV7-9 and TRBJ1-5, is DTGVSQNPRHKITKRGQNVTFRCDPISEHNRLYWYRQTLGQGPEFLTYFQNEAQLEKSRLLSDRFSAERPKGSFSTLEIQRTEQGDSAMYLCASSLWSQGWNQPQHFGDGTRLSIL.

In nucleotides, the CDR3 is TGTGCCAGCTCAGCCGGGACAGTCCTCTCTGGGGCCAACGTCCTGACTTTC. This sequence encodes CASSAGTVLSGANVLTF. The V gene is TRBV18, the J gene TRBJ2-6; TRBD1 matches at 7 bases. Germline V gives CDR1 KGHSH, CDR2 LQKENI. This CDR3 has 17 residues. Trimming took 5 bases from V and 0 from J; bases not matched to a gene: 7.

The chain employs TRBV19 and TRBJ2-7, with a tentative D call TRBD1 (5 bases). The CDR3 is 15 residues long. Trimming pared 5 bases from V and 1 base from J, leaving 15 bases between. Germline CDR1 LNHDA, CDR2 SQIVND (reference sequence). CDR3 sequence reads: CASSFQGTASYEQYF. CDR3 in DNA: TGTGCCAGTAGTTTCCAGGGTACGGCTTCCTACGAGCAGTACTTC.

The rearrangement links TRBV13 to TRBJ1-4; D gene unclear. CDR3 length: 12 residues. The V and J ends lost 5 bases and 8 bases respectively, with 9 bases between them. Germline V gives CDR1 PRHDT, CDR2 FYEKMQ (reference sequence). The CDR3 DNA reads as TGTGCCAGCAGCCGAGGTTGGGAAAAACTGTTTTTT. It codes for CASSRGWEKLFF. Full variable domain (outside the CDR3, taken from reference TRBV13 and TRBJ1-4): AAGVIQSPRHLIKEKRETATLKCYPIPRHDTVYWYQQGPGQDPQFLISFYEKMQSDKGSIPDRFSAQQFSDYHSELNMSSLELGDSALYFCASSRGWEKLFFGSGTQLSVL.

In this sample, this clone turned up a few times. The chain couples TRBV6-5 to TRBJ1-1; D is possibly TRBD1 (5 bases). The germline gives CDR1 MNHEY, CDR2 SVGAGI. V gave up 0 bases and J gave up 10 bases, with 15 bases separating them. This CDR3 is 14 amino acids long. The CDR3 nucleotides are TGTGCCAGCAGTTACTCGGGCAGGGCCTTAGGAGCTTTCTTT. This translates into CASSYSGRALGAFF.

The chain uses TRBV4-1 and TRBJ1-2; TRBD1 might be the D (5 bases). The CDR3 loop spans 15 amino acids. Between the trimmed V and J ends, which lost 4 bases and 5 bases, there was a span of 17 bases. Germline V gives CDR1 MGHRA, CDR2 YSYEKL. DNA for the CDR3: TGCGCCAGCAGCCCGAGCGTGACAGCTATATATGGCTACACCTTC. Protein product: CASSPSVTAIYGYTF.

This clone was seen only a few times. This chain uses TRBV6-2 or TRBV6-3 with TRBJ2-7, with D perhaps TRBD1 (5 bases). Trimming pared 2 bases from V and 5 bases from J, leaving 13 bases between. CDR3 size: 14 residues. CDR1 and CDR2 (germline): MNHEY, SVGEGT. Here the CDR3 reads CASSYGRAVDEQYF. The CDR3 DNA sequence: TGTGCCAGCAGTTACGGCAGGGCCGTCGACGAGCAGTACTTC.

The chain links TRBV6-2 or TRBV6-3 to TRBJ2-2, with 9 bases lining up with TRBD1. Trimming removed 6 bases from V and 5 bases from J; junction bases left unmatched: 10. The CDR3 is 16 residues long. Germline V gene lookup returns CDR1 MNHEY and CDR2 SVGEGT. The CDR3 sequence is CASSTTGGSWTGELFF. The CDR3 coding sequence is TGTGCCAGCAGCACCACAGGGGGCAGCTGGACCGGGGAGCTGTTTTTT.

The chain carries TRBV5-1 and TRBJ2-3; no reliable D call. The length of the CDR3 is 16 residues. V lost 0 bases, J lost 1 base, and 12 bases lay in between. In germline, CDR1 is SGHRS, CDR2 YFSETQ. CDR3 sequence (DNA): TGCGCCAGCAGCTTGGGGGCCCAGAGAGGCACAGATACGCAGTATTTT. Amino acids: CASSLGAQRGTDTQYF.

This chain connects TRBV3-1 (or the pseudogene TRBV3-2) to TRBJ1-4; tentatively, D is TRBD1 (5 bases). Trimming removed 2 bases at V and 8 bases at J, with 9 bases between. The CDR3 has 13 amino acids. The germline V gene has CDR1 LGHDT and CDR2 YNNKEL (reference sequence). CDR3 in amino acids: CASSQHDREKLFF. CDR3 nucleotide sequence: TGTGCCAGCAGCCAACACGACAGAGAAAAACTGTTTTTT.

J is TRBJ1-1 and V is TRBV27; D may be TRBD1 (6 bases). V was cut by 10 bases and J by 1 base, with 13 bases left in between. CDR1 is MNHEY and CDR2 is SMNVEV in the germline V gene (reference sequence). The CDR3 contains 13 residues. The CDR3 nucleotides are TGTGCCACCCCGACAGGCGGGAACACTGAAGCTTTCTTT. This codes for CATPTGGNTEAFF.

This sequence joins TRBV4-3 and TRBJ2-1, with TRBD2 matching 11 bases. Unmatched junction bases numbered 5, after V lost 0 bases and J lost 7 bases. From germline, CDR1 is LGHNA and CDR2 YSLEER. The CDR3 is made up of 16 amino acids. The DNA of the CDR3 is TGCGCCAGCAGCCAAGATCGACGACTAGCGGGAAATGAGCAGTTCTTC. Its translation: CASSQDRRLAGNEQFF.

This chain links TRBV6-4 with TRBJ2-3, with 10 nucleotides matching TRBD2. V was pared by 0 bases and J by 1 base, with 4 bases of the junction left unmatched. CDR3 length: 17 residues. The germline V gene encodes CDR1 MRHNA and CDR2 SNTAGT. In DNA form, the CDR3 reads TGTGCCAGCAGTGACTCCCCTAGCGGGAGCCGCACAGATACGCAGTATTTT. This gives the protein CASSDSPSGSRTDTQYF.

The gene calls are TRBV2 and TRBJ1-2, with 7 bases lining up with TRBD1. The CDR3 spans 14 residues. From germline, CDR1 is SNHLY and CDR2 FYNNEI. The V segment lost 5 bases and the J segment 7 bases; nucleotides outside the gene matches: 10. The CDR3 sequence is CASSIQTGTGGYTF. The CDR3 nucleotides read TGTGCCAGCAGTATACAGACAGGGACCGGTGGCTACACCTTC.

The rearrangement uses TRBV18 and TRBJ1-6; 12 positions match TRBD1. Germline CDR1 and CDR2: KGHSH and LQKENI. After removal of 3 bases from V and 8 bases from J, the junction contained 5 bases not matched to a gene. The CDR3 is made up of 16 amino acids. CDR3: CASSPAGQGAYSPLHF. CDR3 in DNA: TGTGCCAGCTCACCGGCGGGACAGGGGGCTTATTCACCCCTCCACTTT. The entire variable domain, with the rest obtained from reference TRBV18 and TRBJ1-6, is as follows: NAGVMQNPRHLVRRRGQEARLRCSPMKGHSHVYWYRQLPEEGLKFMVYLQKENIIDESGMPKERFSAEFPKEGPSILRIQQVVRGDSAAYFCASSPAGQGAYSPLHFGNGTRLTVT.

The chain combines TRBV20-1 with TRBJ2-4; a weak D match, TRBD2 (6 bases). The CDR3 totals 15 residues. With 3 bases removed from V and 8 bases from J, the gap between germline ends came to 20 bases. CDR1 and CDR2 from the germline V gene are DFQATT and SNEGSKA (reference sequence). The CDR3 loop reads CSASLVGGGGDIQYF. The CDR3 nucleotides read TGCAGTGCTAGTTTGGTCGGGGGAGGAGGGGACATTCAGTACTTC.

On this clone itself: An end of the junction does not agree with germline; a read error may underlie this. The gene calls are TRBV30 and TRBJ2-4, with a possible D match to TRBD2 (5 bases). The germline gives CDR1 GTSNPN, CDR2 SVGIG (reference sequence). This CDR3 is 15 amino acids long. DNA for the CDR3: TGTGCCTGGAGTGCGGGGAAGTTCACCAATAACATTCAGTACTTC. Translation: CAWSAGKFTNNIQYF.

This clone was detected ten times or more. The CDR3 region is CASRTTSGALYF. The CDR3 bases are TGTGCCAGCAGAACCACTAGCGGAGCGTTGTACTTC. This chain joins TRBV6-6 and TRBJ2-7, with TRBD2 matching over 8 bases. The germline V gene has CDR1 MNHNY and CDR2 SVGAGI (reference sequence). J lost 12 bases, V lost 6 bases, and 10 bases had no gene match. CDR3 length: 12 amino acids.

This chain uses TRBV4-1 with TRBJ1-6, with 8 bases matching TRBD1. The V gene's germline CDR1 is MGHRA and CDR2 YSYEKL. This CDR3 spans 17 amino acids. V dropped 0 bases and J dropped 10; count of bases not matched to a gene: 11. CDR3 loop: CASSQESGGQGRSPLHF. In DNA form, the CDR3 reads TGCGCCAGCAGCCAAGAAAGCGGTGGACAGGGTCGGTCACCCCTCCACTTT.

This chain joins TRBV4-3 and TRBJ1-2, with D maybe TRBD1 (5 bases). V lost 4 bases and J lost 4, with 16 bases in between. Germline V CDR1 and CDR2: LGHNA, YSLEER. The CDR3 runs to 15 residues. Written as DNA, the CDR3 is TGCGCCAGCAGCCCGGGAGTCGGGGCTACCTATGGCTACACCTTC. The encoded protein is CASSPGVGATYGYTF.

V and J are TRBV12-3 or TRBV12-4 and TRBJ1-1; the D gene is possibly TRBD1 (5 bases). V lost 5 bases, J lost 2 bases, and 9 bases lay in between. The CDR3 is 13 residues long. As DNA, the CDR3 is TGTGCCAGCAGTAAGACAGTTAACACTGAAGCTTTCTTT. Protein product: CASSKTVNTEAFF.

CDR3 amino acids: CASSLVGGASETQYF. The CDR3 nucleotides read TGCGCCAGCAGCTTGGTGGGGGGGGCAAGTGAGACCCAGTACTTC. The chain joins TRBV5-1 to TRBJ2-5; the D gene is possibly TRBD2 (7 bases). Germline-derived CDR1 and CDR2 are SGHRS and YFSETQ. The germline V and J ends were trimmed by 0 bases and 5 bases, with 14 bases remaining between them. The CDR3 consists of 15 residues.

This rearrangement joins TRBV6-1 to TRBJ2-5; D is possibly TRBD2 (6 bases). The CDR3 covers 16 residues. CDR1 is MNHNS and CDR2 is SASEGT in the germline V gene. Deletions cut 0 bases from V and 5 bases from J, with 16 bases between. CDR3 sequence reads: CASSEASSGGSETQYF. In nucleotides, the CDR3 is TGTGCCAGCAGTGAAGCGTCCTCCGGAGGGAGTGAGACCCAGTACTTC.

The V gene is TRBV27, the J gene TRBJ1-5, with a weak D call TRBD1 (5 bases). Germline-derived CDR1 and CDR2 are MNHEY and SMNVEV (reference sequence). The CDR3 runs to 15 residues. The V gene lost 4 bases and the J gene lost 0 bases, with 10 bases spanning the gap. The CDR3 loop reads CASSSTGISNQPQHF. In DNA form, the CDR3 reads TGTGCCAGCAGTTCCACAGGAATTAGCAATCAGCCCCAGCATTTT.

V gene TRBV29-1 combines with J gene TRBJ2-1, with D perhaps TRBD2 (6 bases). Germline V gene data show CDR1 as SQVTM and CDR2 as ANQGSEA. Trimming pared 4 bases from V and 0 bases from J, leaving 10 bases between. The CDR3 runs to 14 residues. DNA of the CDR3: TGCAGCGTTGGGGGACTGAGCTCCTACAATGAGCAGTTCTTC. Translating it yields CSVGGLSSYNEQFF.

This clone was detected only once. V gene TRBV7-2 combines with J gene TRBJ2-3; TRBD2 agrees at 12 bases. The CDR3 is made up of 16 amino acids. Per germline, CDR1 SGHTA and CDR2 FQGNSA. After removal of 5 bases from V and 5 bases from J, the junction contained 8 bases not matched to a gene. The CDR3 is CASSVGLAGGEDTQYF. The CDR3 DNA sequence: TGTGCCAGCAGCGTGGGGCTAGCGGGAGGGGAAGATACGCAGTATTTT. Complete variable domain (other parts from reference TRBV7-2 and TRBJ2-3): GAGVSQSPSNKVTEKGKDVELRCDPISGHTALYWYRQSLGQGLEFLIYFQGNSAPDKSGLPSDRFSAERTGGSVSTLTIQRTQQEDSAVYLCASSVGLAGGEDTQYFGPGTRLTVL.

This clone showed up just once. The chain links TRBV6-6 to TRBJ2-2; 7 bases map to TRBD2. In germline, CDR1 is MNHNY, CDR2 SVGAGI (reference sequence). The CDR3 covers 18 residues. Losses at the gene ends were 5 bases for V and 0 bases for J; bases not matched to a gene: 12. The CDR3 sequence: CASSLRPGGQTNTGELFF. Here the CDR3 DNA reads TGTGCCAGCAGTCTTCGACCGGGGGGTCAAACGAACACCGGGGAGCTGTTTTTT.